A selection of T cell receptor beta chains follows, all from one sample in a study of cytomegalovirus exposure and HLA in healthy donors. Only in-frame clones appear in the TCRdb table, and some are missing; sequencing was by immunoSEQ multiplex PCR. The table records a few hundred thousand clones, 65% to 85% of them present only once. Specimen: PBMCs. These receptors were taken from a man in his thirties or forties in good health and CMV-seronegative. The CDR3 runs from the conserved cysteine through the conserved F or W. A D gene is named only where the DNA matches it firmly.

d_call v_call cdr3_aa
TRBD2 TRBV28 CASRTGTSGASSYNEQFF
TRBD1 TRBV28 CASSSRQGARQETQYF
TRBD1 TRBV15 CATSREGQGPNTGELFF
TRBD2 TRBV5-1 CASSLTSGGNTDTQYF
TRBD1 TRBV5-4 CASSPGDRPGELFF
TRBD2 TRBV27 CASSQLAVINEQFF
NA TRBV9 CASSVAGGTNEKLFF
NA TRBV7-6 CASSLEPNARSYEQYF
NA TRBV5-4 CASSLKTGRSYEQYF
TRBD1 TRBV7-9 CASSLEGTVNEKLFF
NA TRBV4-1 CASSRPGGADTQYF